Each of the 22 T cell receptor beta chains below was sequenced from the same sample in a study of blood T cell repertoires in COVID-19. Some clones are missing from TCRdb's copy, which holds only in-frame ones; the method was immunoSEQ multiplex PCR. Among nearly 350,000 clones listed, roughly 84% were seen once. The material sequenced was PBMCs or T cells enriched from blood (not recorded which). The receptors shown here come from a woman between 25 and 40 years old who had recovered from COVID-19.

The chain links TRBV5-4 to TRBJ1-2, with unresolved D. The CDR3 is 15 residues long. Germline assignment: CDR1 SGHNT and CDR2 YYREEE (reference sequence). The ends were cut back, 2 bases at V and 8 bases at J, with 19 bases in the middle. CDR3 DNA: TGTGCCAGCAGCTTTAAAGAGGGAACCTTCGGCGGCTACACCTTC. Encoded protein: CASSFKEGTFGGYTF.

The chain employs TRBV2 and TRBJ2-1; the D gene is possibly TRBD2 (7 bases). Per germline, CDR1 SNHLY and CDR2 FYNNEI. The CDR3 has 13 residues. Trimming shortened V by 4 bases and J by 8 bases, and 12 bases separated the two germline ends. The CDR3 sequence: CASSVGGGDEQFF. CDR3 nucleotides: TGTGCCAGCAGTGTGGGGGGGGGCGATGAGCAGTTCTTC.

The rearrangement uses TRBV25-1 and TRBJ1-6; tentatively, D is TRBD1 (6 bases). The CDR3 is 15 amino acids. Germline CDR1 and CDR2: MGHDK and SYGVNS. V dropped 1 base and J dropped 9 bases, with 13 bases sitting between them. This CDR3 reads CASSESLGGGSPLHF. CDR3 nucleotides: TGTGCCAGCAGTGAATCCTTAGGGGGTGGTTCACCCCTCCACTTT.

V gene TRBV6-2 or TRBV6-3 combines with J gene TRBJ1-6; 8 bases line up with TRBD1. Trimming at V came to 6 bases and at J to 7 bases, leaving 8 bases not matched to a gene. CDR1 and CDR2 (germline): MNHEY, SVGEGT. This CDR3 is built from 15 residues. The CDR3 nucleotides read TGTGCCAGCAGCCTCGAAGGGGACAGGAATTCACCCCTCCACTTT. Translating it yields CASSLEGDRNSPLHF.

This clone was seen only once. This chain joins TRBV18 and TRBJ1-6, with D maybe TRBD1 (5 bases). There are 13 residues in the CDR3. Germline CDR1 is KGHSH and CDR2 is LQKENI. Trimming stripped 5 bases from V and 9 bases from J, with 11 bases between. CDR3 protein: CASSGKRGSPLHF. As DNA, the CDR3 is TGTGCCAGCTCAGGAAAAAGGGGTTCACCCCTCCACTTT.

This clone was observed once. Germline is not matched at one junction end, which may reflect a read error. DNA for the CDR3: TGTGCCAGTAGGATAGACAGGTCGGTTAATTCACCCCTCCACTTT. This sequence encodes CASRIDRSVNSPLHF. J is TRBJ1-6 and V is TRBV19; TRBD1 is a possible D gene (6 bases). In germline, CDR1 is LNHDA, CDR2 SQIVND (reference sequence). CDR3 length equals 15 residues. Variable domain in full (rest from reference TRBV19 and TRBJ1-6): DGGITQSPKYLFRKEGQNVTLSCEQNLNHDAMYWYRQDPGQGLRLIYYSQIVNDFQKGDIAEGYSVSREKKESFPLTVTSAQKNPTAFYLCASRIDRSVNSPLHFGNGTRLTVT.

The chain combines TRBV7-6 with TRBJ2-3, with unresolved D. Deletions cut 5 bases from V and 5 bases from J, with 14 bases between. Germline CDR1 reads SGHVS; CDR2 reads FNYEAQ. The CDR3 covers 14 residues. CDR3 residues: CASSPPLPRDTQYF. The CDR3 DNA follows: TGTGCCAGCAGCCCCCCGCTTCCCAGAGATACGCAGTATTTT.

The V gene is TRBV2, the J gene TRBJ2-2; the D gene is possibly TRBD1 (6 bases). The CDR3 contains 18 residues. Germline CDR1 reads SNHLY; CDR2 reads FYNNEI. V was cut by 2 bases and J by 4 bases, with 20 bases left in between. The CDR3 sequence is CASSEMRGGRGTTGELFF. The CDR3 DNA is TGTGCCAGCAGTGAAATGCGCGGAGGAAGGGGGACCACCGGGGAGCTGTTTTTT.

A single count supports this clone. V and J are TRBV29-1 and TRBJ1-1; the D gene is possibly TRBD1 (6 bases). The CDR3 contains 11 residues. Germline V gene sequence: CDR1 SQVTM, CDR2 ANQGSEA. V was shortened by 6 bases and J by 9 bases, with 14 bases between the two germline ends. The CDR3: CSVEKQGQAFF. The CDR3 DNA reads TGCAGCGTCGAGAAACAGGGACAAGCTTTCTTT.

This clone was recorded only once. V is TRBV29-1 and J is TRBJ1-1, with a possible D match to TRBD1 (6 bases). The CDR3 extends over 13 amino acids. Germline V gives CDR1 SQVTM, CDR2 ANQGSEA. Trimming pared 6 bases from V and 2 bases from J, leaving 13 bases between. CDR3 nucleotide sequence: TGCAGCGTGGGGGGGCGACTAAACACTGAAGCTTTCTTT. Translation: CSVGGRLNTEAFF.

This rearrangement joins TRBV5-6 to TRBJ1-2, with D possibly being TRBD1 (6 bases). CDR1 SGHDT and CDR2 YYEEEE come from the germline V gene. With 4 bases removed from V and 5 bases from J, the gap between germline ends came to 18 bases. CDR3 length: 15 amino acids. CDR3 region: CASSGETGLEYGYTF. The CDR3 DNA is TGTGCCAGCAGCGGGGAAACAGGGTTGGAGTATGGCTACACCTTC.

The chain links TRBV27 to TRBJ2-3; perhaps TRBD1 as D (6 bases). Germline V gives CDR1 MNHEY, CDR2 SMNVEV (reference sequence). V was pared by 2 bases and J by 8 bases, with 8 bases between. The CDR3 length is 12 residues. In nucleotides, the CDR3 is TGTGCCAGCAGTTTACTAGGGGGTACGCAGTATTTT. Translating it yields CASSLLGGTQYF.

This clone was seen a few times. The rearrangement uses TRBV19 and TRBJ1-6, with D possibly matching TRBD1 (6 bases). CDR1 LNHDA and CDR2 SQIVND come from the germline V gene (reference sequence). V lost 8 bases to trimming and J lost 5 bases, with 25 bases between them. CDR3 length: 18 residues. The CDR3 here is CASARVAGAAGNNSPLHF. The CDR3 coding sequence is TGTGCCAGTGCCCGGGTGGCAGGGGCCGCCGGGAATAATTCACCCCTCCACTTT. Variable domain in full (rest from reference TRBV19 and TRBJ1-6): DGGITQSPKYLFRKEGQNVTLSCEQNLNHDAMYWYRQDPGQGLRLIYYSQIVNDFQKGDIAEGYSVSREKKESFPLTVTSAQKNPTAFYLCASARVAGAAGNNSPLHFGNGTRLTVT.

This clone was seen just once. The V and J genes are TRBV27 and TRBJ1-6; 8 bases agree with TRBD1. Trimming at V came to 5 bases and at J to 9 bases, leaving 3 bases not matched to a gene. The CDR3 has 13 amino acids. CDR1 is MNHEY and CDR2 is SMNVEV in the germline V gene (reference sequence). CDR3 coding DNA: TGTGCCAGCAGTGAGGACAGGGCTTCACCCCTCCACTTT. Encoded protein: CASSEDRASPLHF.

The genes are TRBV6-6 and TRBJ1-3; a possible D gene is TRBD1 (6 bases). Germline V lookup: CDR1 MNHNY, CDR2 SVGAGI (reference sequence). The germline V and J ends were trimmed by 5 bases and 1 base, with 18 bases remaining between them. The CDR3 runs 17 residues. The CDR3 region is CASSPEGVFRSGNTIYF. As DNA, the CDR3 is TGTGCCAGCAGTCCCGAGGGGGTCTTCCGATCTGGAAACACCATATATTTT.

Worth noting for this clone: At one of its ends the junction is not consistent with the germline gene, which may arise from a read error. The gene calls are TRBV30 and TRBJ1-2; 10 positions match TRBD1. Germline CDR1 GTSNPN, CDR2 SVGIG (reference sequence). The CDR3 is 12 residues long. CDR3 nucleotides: TGTGCCTGGAGCGAAGCGACAGGGGGCTGCACCTTC. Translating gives CAWSEATGGCTF.

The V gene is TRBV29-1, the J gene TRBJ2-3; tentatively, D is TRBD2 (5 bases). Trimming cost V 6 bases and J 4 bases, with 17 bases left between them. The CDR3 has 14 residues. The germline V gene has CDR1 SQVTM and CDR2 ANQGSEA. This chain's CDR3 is CSVSDYMSADTQYF. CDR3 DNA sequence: TGCAGCGTCTCCGACTACATGTCCGCAGATACGCAGTATTTT.

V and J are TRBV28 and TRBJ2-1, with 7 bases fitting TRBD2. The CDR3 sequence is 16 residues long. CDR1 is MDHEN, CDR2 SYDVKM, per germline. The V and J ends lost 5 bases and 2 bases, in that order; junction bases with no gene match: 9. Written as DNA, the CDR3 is TGTGCCAGCAGTGGGGGGGGGACGGCTGCCTACAATGAGCAGTTCTTC. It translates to CASSGGGTAAYNEQFF.

The CDR3: CASSSRGQAPLSTDTQYF. DNA for the CDR3: TGTGCCAGCAGTTCAAGAGGACAGGCGCCATTAAGCACAGATACGCAGTATTTT. The chain combines TRBV27 with TRBJ2-3, with 7 bases that match TRBD1. Germline V gene lookup returns CDR1 MNHEY and CDR2 SMNVEV (reference sequence). Losses at the gene ends were 4 bases for V and 0 bases for J; bases not matched to a gene: 13. The CDR3 is made up of 18 amino acids.

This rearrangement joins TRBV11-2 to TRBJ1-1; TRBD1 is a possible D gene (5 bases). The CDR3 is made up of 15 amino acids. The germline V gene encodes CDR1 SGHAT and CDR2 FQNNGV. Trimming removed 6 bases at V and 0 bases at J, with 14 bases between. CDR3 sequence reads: CASRPGDSLNTEAFF. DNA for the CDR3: TGTGCCAGCAGACCCGGAGACAGCTTGAACACTGAAGCTTTCTTT.

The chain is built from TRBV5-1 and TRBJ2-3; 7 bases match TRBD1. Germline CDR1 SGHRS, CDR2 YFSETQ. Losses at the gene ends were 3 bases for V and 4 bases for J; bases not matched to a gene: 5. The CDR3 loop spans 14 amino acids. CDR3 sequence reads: CASSSDREADTQYF. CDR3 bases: TGCGCCAGCAGCTCCGACAGGGAAGCAGATACGCAGTATTTT. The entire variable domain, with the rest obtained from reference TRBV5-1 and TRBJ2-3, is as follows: KAGVTQTPRYLIKTRGQQVTLSCSPISGHRSVSWYQQTPGQGLQFLFEYFSETQRNKGNFPGRFSGRQFSNSRSEMNVSTLELGDSALYLCASSSDREADTQYFGPGTRLTVL.

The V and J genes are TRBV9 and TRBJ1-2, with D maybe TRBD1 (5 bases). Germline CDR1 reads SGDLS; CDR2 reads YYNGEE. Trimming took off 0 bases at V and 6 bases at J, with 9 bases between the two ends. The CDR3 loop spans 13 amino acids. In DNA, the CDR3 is TGTGCCAGCAGCGTAGACAGGCCTCATGGCTACACCTTC. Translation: CASSVDRPHGYTF. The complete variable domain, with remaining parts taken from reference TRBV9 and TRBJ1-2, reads DSGVTQTPKHLITATGQRVTLRCSPRSGDLSVYWYQQSLDQGLQFLIQYYNGEERAKGNILERFSAQQFPDLHSELNLSSLELGDSALYFCASSVDRPHGYTFGSGTRLTVV.